One and the same sample provided the 23 T cell receptor beta chains below, sequenced in a study of blood T cell repertoires in COVID-19. Sequenced by immunoSEQ multiplex PCR; TCRdb stores in-frame clones only, minus some. The profile covers approximately 250,000 clones, with approximately 90% appearing a single time and over 2% taken by the ten largest. The specimen was PBMCs or T cells enriched from blood (not recorded which). The receptors stem from a woman in her sixties in a cohort exposed to, infected with or recovered from COVID-19 (not recorded which).

The V call is TRBV30, the J call TRBJ2-1; TRBD2 agrees at 9 bases. CDR1 and CDR2 from the germline V gene are GTSNPN and SVGIG (reference sequence). Trimming removed 0 bases from V and 8 bases from J; junction bases left unmatched: 8. The CDR3 runs to 15 residues. CDR3 loop: CAWSVPVAGVDEQFF. Written as DNA, the CDR3 is TGTGCCTGGAGTGTACCGGTAGCGGGAGTCGATGAGCAGTTCTTC.

The V and J genes are TRBV5-1 and TRBJ2-1, with 9 bases identical to TRBD2. CDR1 and CDR2 (germline): SGHRS, YFSETQ. CDR3 size: 15 residues. The J segment lost 12 bases and the V segment lost 3 bases, leaving 13 bases of the junction unmatched. The CDR3 here is CASSYLGPAGGGQFF. The CDR3 DNA sequence: TGCGCCAGCAGCTACCTTGGCCCAGCGGGAGGAGGGCAGTTCTTC.

This clone appeared a single time. The gene calls are TRBV5-4 and TRBJ2-1; the match to TRBD2 covers 15 bases. The V gene's germline CDR1 is SGHNT and CDR2 YYREEE (reference sequence). The V gene end was trimmed by 5 bases and the J gene end by 5 bases; junction bases not matched to a gene: 5. CDR3 size: 16 residues. CDR3 DNA sequence: TGTGCCAGCAGGGAGGGACTAGCGGGAGGCAACAATGAGCAGTTCTTC. Amino acids: CASREGLAGGNNEQFF.

Here the CDR3 reads CASSQRLAGVGEQFF. CDR3 nucleotides: TGTGCCAGCAGCCAAAGGCTAGCGGGAGTCGGCGAGCAGTTCTTC. J is TRBJ2-1 and V is TRBV7-2, with TRBD2 matching over 10 bases. V lost 5 bases and J lost 10; bases outside the gene matches: 11. CDR3 size: 15 residues. Germline-derived CDR1 and CDR2 are SGHTA and FQGNSA. The variable domain in full, with the rest retrieved from reference TRBV7-2 and TRBJ2-1, is GAGVSQSPSNKVTEKGKDVELRCDPISGHTALYWYRQSLGQGLEFLIYFQGNSAPDKSGLPSDRFSAERTGGSVSTLTIQRTQQEDSAVYLCASSQRLAGVGEQFFGPGTRLTVL.

This clone was seen ten or more times. The chain couples TRBV5-6 to TRBJ1-1; D is unresolved. CDR3 length equals 14 residues. Per the germline V gene, CDR1 is SGHDT and CDR2 is YYEEEE. Trimming shortened V by 0 bases and J by 1 base, and 7 bases separated the two germline ends. CDR3: CASSLARRNTEAFF. The CDR3 bases are TGTGCCAGCAGCTTGGCGAGAAGGAACACTGAAGCTTTCTTT.

The J gene is TRBJ2-1, the V gene TRBV27; D is unresolved. Deletions cut 3 bases from V and 5 bases from J, with 11 bases between. The CDR3 is 14 amino acids. The germline gives CDR1 MNHEY, CDR2 SMNVEV (reference sequence). The CDR3 coding sequence is TGTGCCAGCAGTTTCATGAGCATTAACAATGAGCAGTTCTTC. This encodes CASSFMSINNEQFF.

This clone showed up just a few times. This sequence joins TRBV30 and TRBJ1-3; weak D call: TRBD1 (6 bases). The CDR3 is 19 residues long. V was clipped by 2 bases and J by 4 bases, with 27 bases between them. CDR1 is GTSNPN and CDR2 is SVGIG in the germline V gene (reference sequence). The DNA for the CDR3 is TGTGCCTGGAGTCCACCTCCGGATAATACAGGGATCTCCGGAAACACCATATATTTT. This encodes CAWSPPPDNTGISGNTIYF.

The CDR3, as DNA: TGTGCCAGCAGCTTAGTCCTCTCAGGCGAGCAGTACTTC. It codes for CASSLVLSGEQYF. This chain joins TRBV7-6 and TRBJ2-7; D is unresolved. Trimming pared 1 base from V and 6 bases from J, leaving 10 bases between. Germline CDR1 SGHVS, CDR2 FNYEAQ. The CDR3 contains 13 residues.

This sequence joins TRBV9 and TRBJ2-2, with 11 bases identical to TRBD1. CDR1 and CDR2 from the germline V gene are SGDLS and YYNGEE. The J segment lost 4 bases and the V segment lost 3 bases, leaving 5 bases of the junction unmatched. CDR3 length equals 16 residues. The CDR3 bases are TGTGCCAGCAGCGCCCCCGGGACAGGGGGCACCGGGGAGCTGTTTTTT. It codes for CASSAPGTGGTGELFF.

This sequence joins TRBV5-6 and TRBJ1-5; no clear D gene. CDR3 length: 14 residues. V was cut by 1 base and J by 4 bases, with 9 bases left in between. Germline CDR1 SGHDT, CDR2 YYEEEE. The CDR3 nucleotides are TGTGCCAGCAGCTTGTTGGGAGGGAATCAGCCCCAGCATTTT. It specifies CASSLLGGNQPQHF.

The chain is built from TRBV28 and TRBJ1-5, with TRBD1 identical over 9 bases. This CDR3 has 15 residues. V shed 6 bases, J shed 5 bases, and the junction held 8 bases outside the gene matches. CDR1 and CDR2 from the germline V gene are MDHEN and SYDVKM. In DNA form, the CDR3 reads TGTGCCAGCAGCAAGCGGACAGGGGATTATCAGCCCCAGCATTTT. Its translation: CASSKRTGDYQPQHF.

This clone was seen more than once but under ten times. The gene calls are TRBV6-5 and TRBJ2-7, with 8 bases identical to TRBD2. CDR3 length: 16 amino acids. The V gene end was trimmed by 0 bases and the J gene end by 0 bases; junction bases not matched to a gene: 4. Looked up from germline, CDR1 is MNHEY and CDR2 is SVGAGI. The CDR3 loop reads CASSYSSSGPSYEQYF. CDR3 bases: TGTGCCAGCAGTTACTCGTCTAGCGGGCCCTCCTACGAGCAGTACTTC.

The chain links TRBV28 to TRBJ2-3; 14 nucleotides align to TRBD2. With 3 bases clipped from V and 4 bases from J, the junction kept 6 bases outside the gene matches. The CDR3 runs to 17 residues. Looked up from germline, CDR1 is MDHEN and CDR2 is SYDVKM. The CDR3 nucleotides read TGTGCCAGCAGTTTCCCCCTGGGACTAGCGGGAGCAGATACGCAGTATTTT. Amino acid sequence: CASSFPLGLAGADTQYF. Full variable domain (missing parts from reference TRBV28 and TRBJ2-3): DVKVTQSSRYLVKRTGEKVFLECVQDMDHENMFWYRQDPGLGLRLIYFSYDVKMKEKGDIPEGYSVSREKKERFSLILESASTNQTSMYLCASSFPLGLAGADTQYFGPGTRLTVL.

The CDR3 DNA reads TGTGCCAGCAGCTCCCGAGGGGCAGGGGCCCTGAACACTGAAGCTTTCTTT. It yields the protein CASSSRGAGALNTEAFF. This chain links TRBV5-5 with TRBJ1-1; tentatively, D is TRBD1 (6 bases). This CDR3 is 17 amino acids long. Per germline, CDR1 SGHKS and CDR2 YYEKEE (reference sequence). The V and J ends lost 3 bases and 0 bases respectively, with 18 bases between them.

The chain couples TRBV18 to TRBJ2-1; 10 bases are a match to TRBD2. The germline V gene has CDR1 KGHSH and CDR2 LQKENI. Trimming at V came to 3 bases and at J to 7 bases, leaving 9 bases not matched to a gene. CDR3 length equals 16 residues. The chain's CDR3 is CASSPAAGGGANEQFF. The CDR3 nucleotides are TGTGCCAGCTCACCGGCAGCGGGAGGGGGAGCGAATGAGCAGTTCTTC.

V usage is TRBV5-6 and J usage is TRBJ2-5; perhaps TRBD1 as D (6 bases). V was pared by 1 base and J by 4 bases, with 14 bases between. Germline V CDR1 and CDR2: SGHDT, YYEEEE. This CDR3 is built from 15 residues. CDR3 sequence: CASSLFSTGRETQYF. CDR3 in DNA: TGTGCCAGCAGCTTGTTTTCTACAGGGCGAGAGACCCAGTACTTC. Combining the CDR3 with reference TRBV5-6 and TRBJ2-5 gives the whole variable domain DAGVTQSPTHLIKTRGQQVTLRCSPKSGHDTVSWYQQALGQGPQFIFQYYEEEERQRGNFPDRFSGHQFPNYSSELNVNALLLGDSALYLCASSLFSTGRETQYFGPGTRLLVL.

This chain links TRBV7-9 with TRBJ2-7, with a weak D call TRBD2 (5 bases). CDR1 and CDR2 (germline): SEHNR, FQNEAQ (reference sequence). This CDR3 region has 15 residues. Deletions cut 2 bases from V and 5 bases from J, with 16 bases between. The CDR3 DNA is TGTGCCAGCAGCTTACACAGCGGTGGGGTCAACGAGCAGTACTTC. Its translation is CASSLHSGGVNEQYF.

The chain carries TRBV28 and TRBJ1-1, with D maybe TRBD1 (6 bases). Germline CDR1 and CDR2: MDHEN and SYDVKM. CDR3 length equals 12 residues. V was cut by 8 bases and J by 1 base, with 8 bases left in between. CDR3 loop: CASQDRNTEAFF. DNA of the CDR3: TGTGCCAGCCAGGACAGGAACACTGAAGCTTTCTTT.

V gene TRBV6-5 combines with J gene TRBJ2-2; possible D gene TRBD2, 5 bases. The CDR3 consists of 13 residues. Germline lookup yields CDR1 MNHEY and CDR2 SVGAGI. V was clipped by 2 bases and J by 6 bases, with 7 bases between them. CDR3 in DNA: TGTGCCAGCAGTTACGGACTTGCCGGGGAGCTGTTTTTT. This sequence encodes CASSYGLAGELFF.

This chain joins TRBV28 and TRBJ1-2; perhaps TRBD1 as D (5 bases). Looked up from germline, CDR1 is MDHEN and CDR2 is SYDVKM. The CDR3 length is 12 residues. Trimming removed 2 bases at V and 5 bases at J, with 6 bases between. CDR3 protein: CASSLRGYGYTF. The DNA for the CDR3 is TGTGCCAGCAGTTTACGGGGGTATGGCTACACCTTC.

The chain employs TRBV27 and TRBJ2-1; 10 nucleotides line up with TRBD1. The V segment lost 2 bases and the J segment 12 bases; nucleotides outside the gene matches: 10. The CDR3 spans 15 residues. Germline CDR1 reads MNHEY; CDR2 reads SMNVEV (reference sequence). The CDR3 nucleotides are TGTGCCAGCAGTTTACCCAAAATTGACAGGGGGCGGCAGTTCTTC. This translates into CASSLPKIDRGRQFF.

This rearrangement joins TRBV19 to TRBJ2-5, with 12 bases aligning to TRBD1. Germline CDR1 LNHDA, CDR2 SQIVND (reference sequence). This CDR3 has 18 residues. The V gene end was trimmed by 3 bases and the J gene end by 3 bases; junction bases not matched to a gene: 11. The CDR3: CASSMIRGQGAGEETQYF. In DNA form, the CDR3 reads TGTGCCAGTAGTATGATCCGGGGACAGGGGGCCGGTGAAGAGACCCAGTACTTC.

V and J are TRBV7-3 and TRBJ2-3; 10 positions agree with TRBD2. Germline loops: CDR1 SGHTA, CDR2 FQGTGA. The CDR3 is 16 residues long. J was trimmed by 3 bases and V by 5 bases; bases with no gene match: 8. CDR3 amino acids: CASSPLAGEGTDTQYF. CDR3 in DNA: TGTGCCAGCAGCCCGCTAGCGGGAGAGGGGACAGATACGCAGTATTTT. Together with reference TRBV7-3 and TRBJ2-3, the CDR3 gives the full variable domain: GAGVSQTPSNKVTEKGKYVELRCDPISGHTALYWYRQSLGQGPEFLIYFQGTGAADDSGLPNDRFFAVRPEGSVSTLKIQRTERGDSAVYLCASSPLAGEGTDTQYFGPGTRLTVL.